This T cell receptor (beta chain) was recovered during a study of blood T cell repertoires in COVID-19. The method was immunoSEQ multiplex PCR; TCRdb's version includes in-frame clones alone and lacks a portion of them. This sample has 150,000 to 200,000 clones; 75% to 85% occur once, and the top ten carry under 8%. The V end lost 6 bases, the J end lost 6 bases, and 11 bases lay between the germline ends. The CDR3 runs 12 residues. CDR1 SGHTA and CDR2 FQGNSA come from the germline V gene. V and J are TRBV7-2 and TRBJ1-2; D gene uncertain. The sample taken for sequencing was peripheral blood. This clonotype was obtained from a man in his sixties with acute or convalescent COVID-19. CDR3 residues: CASSFISDGYTF. CDR3 DNA: TGTGCCAGCAGTTTTATCAGTGATGGCTACACCTTC.